This section outlines one TCR beta chain sequence together with its context. The CDR3 spans 18 residues. With V trimmed by 0 bases and J by 4 bases, 15 bases remained unmatched. The V gene's germline CDR1 is SGHTA and CDR2 FQGNSA. The record originates from a study of blood T cell repertoires in COVID-19. On the study more broadly: Samples of COVID-19 (acute and convalescent) were obtained from the United States, Italy and Spain. Sources were T cells, B-cell-depleted T cells, or PBMCs; the material itself was cDNA or gDNA.

Per the original data handling: Amplification from reference gene primers served as the basis for estimated nucleated cell counts. The method was immunoSEQ multiplex PCR; TCRdb's version includes in-frame clones alone and lacks a portion of them. V, J and clone size were drawn from that table, and D and trimming were deduced from the DNA. The sample has about 200,000 clones; around 87% are singletons. The clonotype originates from a man aged 55 to 70 with acute or convalescent COVID-19. The sequenced material came from peripheral blood. V is TRBV7-2 and J is TRBJ2-7, with 7 positions matching TRBD2. CDR3 DNA sequence: TGTGCCAGCAGCTTAGCCGGGCCTAGCGGCGGGTTCAGATACGAGCAGTACTTC. Translation gives CASSLAGPSGGFRYEQYF.